This entry lists 28 T cell receptor beta chains sequenced from one sample in a study of type 1 and type 2 diabetes patients. The PCR template was genomic DNA. A primer set of 30 forward and 13 reverse primers amplified the CDR3. Each CDR3 protein gets one entry after TCRdb re-called the multiplex PCR reads with MiXCR. The sample yields about 250,000 distinct CDR3 sequences, over 45% seen once. The sequencing sample was made of peripheral blood mononuclear cells (PBMCs). These receptor sequences come from a man aged 18 to 30 with type 2 diabetes.

V and J are TRBV5-1 and TRBJ1-6, with a weak D call TRBD1 (5 bases). Germline values: CDR1 SGHRS, CDR2 YFSETQ. V lost 2 bases to trimming and J lost 9 bases, with 12 bases between them. This CDR3 has 14 amino acids. The CDR3 bases are TGCGCCAGCAGCTTAGGGACCGTCGGTTCACCCCTCCACTTT. Amino acid sequence: CASSLGTVGSPLHF.

The V call is TRBV4-3, the J call TRBJ1-1, with D unresolved. This CDR3 contains 14 residues. Trimming shortened V by 0 bases and J by 3 bases, and 8 bases separated the two germline ends. Per germline, CDR1 LGHNA and CDR2 YSLEER. The CDR3 nucleotides read TGCGCCAGCAGCCAAGAGGCAGCGGACACTGAAGCTTTCTTT. It codes for CASSQEAADTEAFF.

This chain links TRBV12-3 or TRBV12-4 with TRBJ2-1; the D gene is possibly TRBD1 (6 bases). There are 13 residues in the CDR3. V was pared by 6 bases and J by 14 bases, with 20 bases between. The CDR3 protein is CASSKNRDSIKFF. CDR3 DNA sequence: TGTGCCAGCAGCAAGAACAGGGATAGTATTAAGTTCTTC.

CDR3 residues: CSVGQAGTEAFF. CDR3 DNA: TGCAGCGTAGGACAGGCGGGCACTGAAGCTTTCTTT. The gene calls are TRBV29-1 and TRBJ1-1, with 7 bases identical to TRBD1. The CDR3 loop spans 12 amino acids. Germline trimming cut 6 bases from V and 4 bases from J; bases unmatched to any gene: 5. CDR1 SQVTM and CDR2 ANQGSEA come from the germline V gene.

In its sample, this clonotype was seen many times. This chain joins TRBV10-1 and TRBJ1-2, with unresolved D. Germline lookup yields CDR1 WNHNN and CDR2 SYGVQD (reference sequence). The CDR3 covers 13 residues. Deletions cut 4 bases from V and 3 bases from J, with 9 bases between. As DNA, the CDR3 is TGCGCCAGCAGTGGACGACGAGACTATGGCTACACCTTC. Translated: CASSGRRDYGYTF.

Points on this clonotype: One junction end does not reproduce the germline sequence, and a read error may be involved. The chain is built from TRBV7-6 and TRBJ1-2; D is uncertain. CDR3 length: 12 residues. Germline V gene lookup returns CDR1 SGHVS and CDR2 FNYEAQ. This chain's CDR3 is CASSLEYNGYSF. The CDR3 DNA is TGTGCCAGCAGCTTGGAGTACAATGGCTACAGCTTC.

The table lists this clonotype with many counts. A read error may produce the germline difference seen at one junction end. This chain's CDR3 is CASGEDGDSYGYTF. In DNA form, the CDR3 reads TGTGCCAGCGGTGAAGACGGAGACTCCTATGGCTACACCTTC. The chain uses TRBV2 and TRBJ1-2; D is unresolved. The CDR3 covers 14 residues. Germline lookup yields CDR1 SNHLY and CDR2 FYNNEI. The complete variable domain, with remaining parts taken from reference TRBV2 and TRBJ1-2, reads EPEVTQTPSHQVTQMGQEVILRCVPISNHLYFYWYRQILGQKVEFLVSFYNNEISEKSEIFDDQFSVERPDGSNFTLKIRSTKLEDSAMYFCASGEDGDSYGYTFGSGTRLTVV.

This clonotype was seen a handful of times. CDR3 region: CASSRPSYEQFF. The CDR3 bases are TGTGCCAGTAGTAGACCTAGTTATGAGCAGTTCTTC. The chain links TRBV19 to TRBJ2-1; no definite D call. The CDR3 totals 12 residues. Deletions cut 4 bases from V and 8 bases from J, with 9 bases between. Germline V CDR1 and CDR2: LNHDA, SQIVND (reference sequence). The full variable domain, completed using reference TRBV19 and TRBJ2-1, is DGGITQSPKYLFRKEGQNVTLSCEQNLNHDAMYWYRQDPGQGLRLIYYSQIVNDFQKGDIAEGYSVSREKKESFPLTVTSAQKNPTAFYLCASSRPSYEQFFGPGTRLTVL.

J is TRBJ2-6 and V is TRBV12-3 or TRBV12-4; D unresolved. This CDR3 comprises 15 residues. Trimming pared 5 bases from V and 2 bases from J, leaving 10 bases between. The CDR3 DNA reads TGTGCCAGCAGTCCGCAGTCGGCTGGGGCCAACGTCCTGACTTTC. This gives the protein CASSPQSAGANVLTF.

Regarding this clonotype: Since a much larger clone is just one base distant, this may be a read error. The chain is built from TRBV30 and TRBJ1-2; maybe TRBD1 (6 bases). The CDR3 spans 13 residues. V dropped 8 bases and J dropped 6 bases, with 19 bases sitting between them. Germline V gives CDR1 GTSNPN, CDR2 SVGIG (reference sequence). The CDR3 bases are TGTGCCGGGGACGACCCGGGGGCGAATGGCTACACCTTC. This codes for CAGDDPGANGYTF.

V usage is TRBV7-3 and J usage is TRBJ1-4; D gene unclear. From germline, CDR1 is SGHTA and CDR2 FQGTGA. The V gene lost 5 bases and the J gene lost 8 bases, with 12 bases spanning the gap. This CDR3 region has 13 residues. In DNA form, the CDR3 reads TGTGCCAGCAGCCCTTATGCCCGGGAAAAACTGTTTTTT. It translates to CASSPYAREKLFF.

The V call is TRBV7-6, the J call TRBJ2-1; TRBD1 aligns across 9 bases. V lost 4 bases, J lost 5 bases, and 9 bases stayed unmatched. Germline assignment: CDR1 SGHVS and CDR2 FNYEAQ. The CDR3 runs to 16 residues. Here the CDR3 reads CASSSGQGRNHNEQFF. The CDR3 DNA is TGTGCCAGCAGCTCAGGACAGGGGAGGAATCACAATGAGCAGTTCTTC.

This clonotype was seen only a few times. CDR3 amino acids: CASSLKGGNAFF. The CDR3 DNA reads as TGTGCCAGCAGCTTAAAAGGGGGGAATGCTTTCTTT. The V gene is TRBV13, the J gene TRBJ1-1; maybe TRBD1 (6 bases). CDR1 PRHDT and CDR2 FYEKMQ come from the germline V gene (reference sequence). This CDR3 region has 12 residues. The germline V and J ends were trimmed by 2 bases and 11 bases, with 12 bases remaining between them.

V gene TRBV9 combines with J gene TRBJ2-7; no reliable D call. V lost 0 bases, J lost 0 bases, and 7 bases lay in between. Germline lookup yields CDR1 SGDLS and CDR2 YYNGEE. The CDR3 is 14 amino acids. The CDR3 here is CASSVEISSYEQYF. The CDR3 DNA reads as TGTGCCAGCAGCGTAGAAATCAGCTCCTACGAGCAGTACTTC.

This clonotype was counted a few times. The gene calls are TRBV6-2 or TRBV6-3 and TRBJ1-1, with no clear D. Between the trimmed V and J ends, which lost 10 bases and 1 base, there was a span of 19 bases. This CDR3 has 15 residues. In germline, CDR1 is MNHEY, CDR2 SVGEGT. The CDR3 region has the DNA TGTGCCACAAGAAACTATGGCGGATCGAACACTGAAGCTTTCTTT. Its protein is CATRNYGGSNTEAFF.

Only a few counts were recorded for this clonotype. One end of the junction is discordant with germline, which a read error may explain. The gene calls are TRBV29-1 and TRBJ1-1, with 10 bases matching TRBD1. This CDR3 is built from 12 residues. Germline V gene sequence: CDR1 SQVTM, CDR2 ANQGSEA. CDR3 DNA sequence: TGCAGCTTTGACAGGGGGCCTACTGAAGCTTTCTTT. Its translation: CSFDRGPTEAFF.

This clonotype came up a few times. This chain uses TRBV4-2 with TRBJ2-1; D perhaps matches TRBD2 (5 bases). The CDR3 has 15 residues. CDR1 and CDR2 from the germline V gene are LGHNA and YNFKEQ. V was pared by 2 bases and J by 5 bases, with 13 bases between. CDR3 coding DNA: TGTGCCAGCAGCCAAAGTTGGCCGGAGGACAATGAGCAGTTCTTC. It yields the protein CASSQSWPEDNEQFF.

The chain joins TRBV12-3 or TRBV12-4 to TRBJ1-6; maybe TRBD1 (5 bases). Trimming removed 6 bases at V and 8 bases at J, with 17 bases between. The CDR3 runs 15 residues. The CDR3 spells CASRTSGGVDSPLHF. The CDR3 bases are TGTGCCAGCAGGACCTCGGGGGGTGTTGATTCACCCCTCCACTTT.

The chain is built from TRBV7-2 and TRBJ1-1; D gene uncertain. The CDR3 is 16 residues long. V was clipped by 5 bases and J by 1 base, with 17 bases between them. The germline CDR1 and CDR2 sequences are SGHTA and FQGNSA. Written as DNA, the CDR3 is TGTGCCAGCAGCGCAAGTGGTAGGTCGGGGAACACTGAAGCTTTCTTT. This gives the protein CASSASGRSGNTEAFF.

V and J are TRBV20-1 and TRBJ2-5; possibly TRBD2 for D (5 bases). The CDR3 length is 13 residues. Trimming took 4 bases from V and 2 from J, leaving 11 bases between them. Per germline, CDR1 DFQATT and CDR2 SNEGSKA (reference sequence). The CDR3 spells CSATRSGQETQYF. The CDR3 bases are TGCAGTGCTACCCGGAGCGGTCAAGAGACCCAGTACTTC.

This clonotype was detected only a few times. This chain connects TRBV6-6 to TRBJ2-1, with 9 bases aligning to TRBD1. The V segment lost 4 bases and the J segment 9 bases; nucleotides outside the gene matches: 4. Germline CDR1 is MNHNY and CDR2 is SVGAGI (reference sequence). This CDR3 comprises 13 residues. The CDR3 loop reads CASSSGTGTEQFF. The CDR3 bases are TGTGCCAGCAGTTCCGGGACAGGGACTGAGCAGTTCTTC.

The chain carries TRBV27 and TRBJ1-4, with TRBD1 as a possible D gene (6 bases). The CDR3 is 14 residues long. V was clipped by 7 bases and J by 7 bases, with 16 bases between them. Per the germline V gene, CDR1 is MNHEY and CDR2 is SMNVEV (reference sequence). CDR3 loop: CASKRQAGGEKLFF. For the CDR3, the DNA is TGTGCCAGCAAGCGACAGGCTGGCGGTGAAAAACTGTTTTTT.

The chain combines TRBV18 with TRBJ2-7; maybe TRBD2 (6 bases). Germline values: CDR1 KGHSH, CDR2 LQKENI. V lost 0 bases, J lost 4 bases, and 13 bases lay in between. This CDR3 is 15 amino acids long. The CDR3 reads CASSPPARGMYEQYF. The CDR3 nucleotides are TGTGCCAGCTCACCACCGGCCCGGGGGATGTACGAGCAGTACTTC.

V usage is TRBV28 and J usage is TRBJ2-2; no definite D call. Germline-derived CDR1 and CDR2 are MDHEN and SYDVKM. With 10 bases removed from V and 0 bases from J, the gap between germline ends came to 12 bases. The CDR3 has 14 residues. The CDR3 reads CATTDGTNTGELFF. The CDR3 DNA reads TGTGCCACCACGGACGGAACGAACACCGGGGAGCTGTTTTTT.

V gene TRBV20-1 combines with J gene TRBJ2-1; TRBD1 agrees at 9 bases. The J call may be mistaken, given a closer DNA end match to TRBJ2-7. Germline loops: CDR1 DFQATT, CDR2 SNEGSKA (reference sequence). This CDR3 contains 14 residues. The CDR3 bases are TGCAGTGCTAGAGTTCAGGACAGGGGCTACGAGCAGTACTTC. Protein: CSARVQDRGYEQYF.

This clonotype has a handful of counts. CDR3: CASSLLARVTGELFF. CDR3 coding DNA: TGTGCCAGCAGCTTATTGGCCAGGGTCACCGGGGAGCTGTTTTTT. This sequence joins TRBV7-9 and TRBJ2-2; possible D gene TRBD1, 5 bases. CDR3 length: 15 residues. Germline assignment: CDR1 SEHNR and CDR2 FQNEAQ (reference sequence). The V end was cut by 2 bases, the J end by 4 bases, with 11 bases between.

In DNA, the CDR3 is TGTGCCAGCAGGGCTGGGAGCCAGGGGGCAAAGGAGGCTTTCTTT. It yields the protein CASRAGSQGAKEAFF. The chain recombines TRBV7-9 with TRBJ1-1, with TRBD1 matching 8 bases. The ends lost 6 bases at V and 11 bases at J; junction bases unmatched: 17. CDR3 size: 15 residues. CDR1 SEHNR and CDR2 FQNEAQ come from the germline V gene (reference sequence).

This clonotype was seen a handful of times. This chain connects TRBV12-3 or TRBV12-4 to TRBJ1-6; D possibly corresponds to TRBD1 (5 bases). The CDR3 extends over 15 amino acids. V lost 6 bases and J lost 2, with 11 bases in between. The CDR3 DNA is TGTGCCAGCAGCTCAACGACAGCCTATAATTCACCCCTCCACTTT. Translation: CASSSTTAYNSPLHF.